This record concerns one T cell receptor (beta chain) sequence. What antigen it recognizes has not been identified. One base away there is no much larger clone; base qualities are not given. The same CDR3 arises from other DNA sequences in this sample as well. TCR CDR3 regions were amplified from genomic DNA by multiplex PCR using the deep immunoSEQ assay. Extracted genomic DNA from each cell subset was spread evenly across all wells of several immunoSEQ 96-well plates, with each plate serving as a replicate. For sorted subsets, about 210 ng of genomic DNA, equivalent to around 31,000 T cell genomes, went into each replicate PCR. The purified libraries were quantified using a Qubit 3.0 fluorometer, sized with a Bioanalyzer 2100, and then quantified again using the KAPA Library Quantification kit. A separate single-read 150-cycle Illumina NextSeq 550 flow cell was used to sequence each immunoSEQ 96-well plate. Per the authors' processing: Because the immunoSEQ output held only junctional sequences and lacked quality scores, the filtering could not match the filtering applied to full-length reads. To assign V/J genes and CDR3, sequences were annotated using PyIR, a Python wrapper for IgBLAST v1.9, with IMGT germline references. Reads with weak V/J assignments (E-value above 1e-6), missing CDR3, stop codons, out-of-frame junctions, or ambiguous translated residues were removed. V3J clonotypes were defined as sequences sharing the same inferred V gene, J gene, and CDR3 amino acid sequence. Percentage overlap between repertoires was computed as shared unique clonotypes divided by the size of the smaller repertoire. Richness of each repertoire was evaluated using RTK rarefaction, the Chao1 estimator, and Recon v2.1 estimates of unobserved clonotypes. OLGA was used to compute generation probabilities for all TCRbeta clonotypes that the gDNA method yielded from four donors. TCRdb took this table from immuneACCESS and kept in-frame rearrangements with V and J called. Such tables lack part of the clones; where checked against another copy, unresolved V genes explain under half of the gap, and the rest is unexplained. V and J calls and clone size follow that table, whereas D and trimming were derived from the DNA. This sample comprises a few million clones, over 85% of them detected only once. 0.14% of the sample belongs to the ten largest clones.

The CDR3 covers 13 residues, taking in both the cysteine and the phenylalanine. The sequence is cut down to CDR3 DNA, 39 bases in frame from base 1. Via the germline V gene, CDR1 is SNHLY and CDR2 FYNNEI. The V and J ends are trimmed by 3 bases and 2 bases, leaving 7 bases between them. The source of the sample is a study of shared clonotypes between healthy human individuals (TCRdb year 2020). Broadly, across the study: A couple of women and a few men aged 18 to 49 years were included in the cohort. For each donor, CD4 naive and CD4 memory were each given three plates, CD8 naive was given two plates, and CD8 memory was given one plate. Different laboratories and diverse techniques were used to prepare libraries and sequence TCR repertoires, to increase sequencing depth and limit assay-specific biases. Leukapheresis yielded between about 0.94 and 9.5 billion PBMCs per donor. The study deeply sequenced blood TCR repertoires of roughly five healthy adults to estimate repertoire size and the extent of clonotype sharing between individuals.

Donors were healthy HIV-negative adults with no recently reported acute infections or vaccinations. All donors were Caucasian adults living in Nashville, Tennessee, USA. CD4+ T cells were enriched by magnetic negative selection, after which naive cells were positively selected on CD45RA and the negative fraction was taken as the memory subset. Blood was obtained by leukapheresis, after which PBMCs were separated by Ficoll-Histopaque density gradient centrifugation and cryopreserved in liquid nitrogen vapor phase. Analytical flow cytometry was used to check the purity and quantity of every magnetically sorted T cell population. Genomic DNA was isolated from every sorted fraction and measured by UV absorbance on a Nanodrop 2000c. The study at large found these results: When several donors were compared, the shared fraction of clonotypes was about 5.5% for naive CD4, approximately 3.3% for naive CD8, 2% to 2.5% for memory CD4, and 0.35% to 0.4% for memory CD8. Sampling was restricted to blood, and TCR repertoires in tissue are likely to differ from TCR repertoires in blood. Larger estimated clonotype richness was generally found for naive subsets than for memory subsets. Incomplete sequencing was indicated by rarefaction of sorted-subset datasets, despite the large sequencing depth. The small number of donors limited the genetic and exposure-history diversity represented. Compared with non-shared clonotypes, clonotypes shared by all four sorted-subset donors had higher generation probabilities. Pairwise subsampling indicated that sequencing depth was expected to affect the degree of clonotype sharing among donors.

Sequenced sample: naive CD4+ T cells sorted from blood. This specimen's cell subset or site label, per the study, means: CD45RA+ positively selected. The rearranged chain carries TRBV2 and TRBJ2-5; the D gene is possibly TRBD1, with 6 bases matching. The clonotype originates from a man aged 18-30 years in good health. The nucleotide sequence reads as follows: TGTGCCAGCAGTGACCAGGGGCAAGAGACCCAGTACTTC. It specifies CASSDQGQETQYF. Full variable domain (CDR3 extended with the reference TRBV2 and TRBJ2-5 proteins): EPEVTQTPSHQVTQMGQEVILRCVPISNHLYFYWYRQILGQKVEFLVSFYNNEISEKSEIFDDQFSVERPDGSNFTLKIRSTKLEDSAMYFCASSDQGQETQYFGPGTRLLVL.